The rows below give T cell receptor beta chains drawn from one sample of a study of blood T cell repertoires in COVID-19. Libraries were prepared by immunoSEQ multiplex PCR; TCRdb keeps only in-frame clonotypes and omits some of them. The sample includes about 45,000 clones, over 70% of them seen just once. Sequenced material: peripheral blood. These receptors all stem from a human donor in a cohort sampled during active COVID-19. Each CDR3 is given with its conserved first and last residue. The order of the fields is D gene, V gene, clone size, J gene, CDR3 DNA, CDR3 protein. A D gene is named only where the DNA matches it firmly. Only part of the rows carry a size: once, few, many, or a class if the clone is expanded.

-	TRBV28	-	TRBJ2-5	TGTGCCAGCAGTTCCGGGACACCGGGGACCCAGTACTTC	CASSSGTPGTQYF
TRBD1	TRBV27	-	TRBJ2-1	TGTGCCAGCAGTTTAGTCGGGACAGGGGGAGGCAACAATGAGCAGTTCTTC	CASSLVGTGGGNNEQFF
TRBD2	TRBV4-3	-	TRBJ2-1	TGCGCCAGCAGCCAAGAGGGGAAATGGCTAGCGGGAGTTAATGAGCAGTTCTTC	CASSQEGKWLAGVNEQFF
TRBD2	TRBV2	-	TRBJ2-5	TGTGCCAGCAGTGCCTCAGAACCGGGACTAGCGGGAGGGAGGGAGACCCAGTACTTC	CASSASEPGLAGGRETQYF
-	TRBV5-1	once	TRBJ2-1	TGCGCCAGCAGCTTGGATGCATGGGGGGCCTACAATGAGCAGTTCTTC	CASSLDAWGAYNEQFF
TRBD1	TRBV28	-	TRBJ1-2	TGTGCCAGCAGCCCAGGGACAGCCTTGGGCTACACCTTC	CASSPGTALGYTF
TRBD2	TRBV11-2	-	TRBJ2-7	TGTGCCAGCAGGAGACTAGCGGGACATCAGAACGAGCAGTACTTC	CASRRLAGHQNEQYF
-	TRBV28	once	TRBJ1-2	TGTGCCAGCAGGAGCTGGGGGGGTTATGGCTACACCTTC	CASRSWGGYGYTF
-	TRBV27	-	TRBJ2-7	TGTGCCAGCAGTCCCTTGTTGGGCCCCTACGAGCAGTACTTC	CASSPLLGPYEQYF
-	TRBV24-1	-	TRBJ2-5	TGTGCCACCAGTGATTCCCAGACAGGCCAGTACTTC	CATSDSQTGQYF
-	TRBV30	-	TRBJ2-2	TGTGCCTGGAGTGTACGGGGCGGGACGAACGGGGAGCTGTTTTTT	CAWSVRGGTNGELFF
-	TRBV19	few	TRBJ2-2	TGTGCCAGTAGTATTCGGGATACCGGGGAGCTGTTTTTT	CASSIRDTGELFF
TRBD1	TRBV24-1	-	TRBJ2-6	TGTGCCACCAGTCTAGGGACAGCTAAAATCTCTGGGGCCAACGTCCTGACTTTC	CATSLGTAKISGANVLTF
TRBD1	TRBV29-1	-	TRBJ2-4	TGCAGCGCGTCTGGGGACAGAAAAAACATTCAGTACTTC	CSASGDRKNIQYF
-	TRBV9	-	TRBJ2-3	TGTGCCAGCAGCGTTTGGGGGGAGACAGATACGCAGTATTTT	CASSVWGETDTQYF
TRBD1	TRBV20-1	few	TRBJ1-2	TGCAGTGCTAGTCGGGCAGGGGGCTATGGCTACACCTTC	CSASRAGGYGYTF
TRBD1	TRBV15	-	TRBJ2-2	TGTGCCACCAGCAGGTCAGGGACAGGGCGGCACACCGGGGAGCTGTTTTTT	CATSRSGTGRHTGELFF
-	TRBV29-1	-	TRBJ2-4	TGCAGCGCCCGCGGGGAACGGGGCAAAAACATTCAGTACTTC	CSARGERGKNIQYF
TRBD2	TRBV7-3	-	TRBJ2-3	TGTGCCAGCAGCCCAACGGGGGGGGTCCCGCAGTATTTT	CASSPTGGVPQYF
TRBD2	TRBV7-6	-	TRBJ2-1	TGTGCCAGCAGCGTAGCGGGGGCAGATTACAATGAGCAGTTCTTC	CASSVAGADYNEQFF
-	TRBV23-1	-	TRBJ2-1	TGCGCCAGCAGTCAAGGACAGTACAATGAGCAGTTCTTC	CASSQGQYNEQFF
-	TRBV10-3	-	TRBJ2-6	TGTGCCATCAGTGAGTCTTGGGACACGGCGTCCGGGGCCAACGTCCTGACTTTC	CAISESWDTASGANVLTF
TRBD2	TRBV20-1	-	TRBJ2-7	TGCAGTGCCAGTACTAGCGGGAGGAACTACGAGCAGTACTTC	CSASTSGRNYEQYF
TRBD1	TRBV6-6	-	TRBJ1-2	TGTGCCAGCAGTTTCTATTCGGGACAGGGCTATGGCTACACCTTC	CASSFYSGQGYGYTF
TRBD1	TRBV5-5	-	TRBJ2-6	TGTGCCAGCAGCTTGGCCAGGACAGGGGTGGGCTCTGGGGCCAACGTCCTGACTTTC	CASSLARTGVGSGANVLTF
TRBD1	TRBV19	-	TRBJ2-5	TGTGCCAGTAGCGACAGGGGGGGATTTGCCCACCAAGAGACCCAGTACTTC	CASSDRGGFAHQETQYF
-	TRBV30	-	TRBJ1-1	TGTGCCTGGGGGGGGAGAGGTGAAGCTTTCTTT	CAWGGRGEAFF
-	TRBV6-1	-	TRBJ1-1	TGTGCCAGCAGTGAATACAGGGCGATCGACACTGAAGCTTTCTTT	CASSEYRAIDTEAFF
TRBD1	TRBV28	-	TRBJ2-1	TGTGCCAGCAGTGACAGGGGGTTTGAGCAGTTCTTC	CASSDRGFEQFF
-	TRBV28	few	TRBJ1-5	TGTGCCAGCAGATTCGGGCGGGGGCCCCTTCCAAGCGCTTATCAGCCCCAGCATTTT	CASRFGRGPLPSAYQPQHF
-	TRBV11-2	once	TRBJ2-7	TGTGCCAGCAGCTCCAACTACGAGCAGTACTTC	CASSSNYEQYF
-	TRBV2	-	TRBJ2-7	TGTGCCAGCATGCCTAGCGAATTCTACGAGCAGTACTTC	CASMPSEFYEQYF
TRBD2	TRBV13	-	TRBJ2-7	TGTGCCAGCAGCCAGAGGGGACTAATATACGAGCAGTACTTC	CASSQRGLIYEQYF
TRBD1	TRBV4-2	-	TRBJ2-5	TGTGCCAGCAGCCAAGGACAGGGGAGTGAGACCCAGTACTTC	CASSQGQGSETQYF
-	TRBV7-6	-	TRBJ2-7	TGTGCCAGCAGCTTATGGCGGTTCAGGGACTCCCTAACCTACGAGCAGTACTTC	CASSLWRFRDSLTYEQYF